This T cell receptor (beta chain) was recovered during a study of blood T cell repertoires in COVID-19 (dated by TCRdb to the early 2020s). At the level of the whole study: Samples covering the acute and convalescent phases of COVID-19 were provided by collaborators in the United States, Italy and Spain. The material from the prospective study consisted of cDNA or gDNA derived from T cells, B-cell-depleted T cells, or PBMCs. Subjects who had been exposed to COVID-19, were actively infected with it, or had recovered from it provided the deeply sampled blood TCRbeta repertoires that made up the dataset. The repertoires were released in a freely available public database meant as a resource for research on the immune response to SARS-CoV-2. The samples were drawn from two sources: the first 160 participants of the ongoing ImmuneRACE study, and some 1,300 subjects contributed by 6 global collaborators. Sample metadata almost always included a de-identified subject ID, COVID-19 status, age in years and sex. Where available, HLA class I and class II types were taken from metadata supplied by the sample provider and were not determined by assay-based typing. The investigation overall reported the following: The quantity of clinical and demographic metadata differed by source and by participant and was supplied without curation.

TCRbeta CDR3 regions were amplified from genomic DNA by means of the immunoSEQ Assay, a bias-controlled multiplex PCR. In the paper's pipeline: Within the assay, amplification of reference gene primers was used to estimate how many nucleated cells each sample contained. To quantify the absolute abundance of each unique TCRbeta CDR3 rearrangement, sequence reads were collapsed and filtered. For each sample, productive Simpson clonality was calculated as the square root of Simpson's diversity index across productive rearrangements. TCRdb's version of the immuneACCESS table is confined to in-frame rearrangements and falls short of the full clone set. An unresolved V gene accounts for under half of the shortfall where checked; the remainder is of unknown origin. Clone size and the V and J calls come from that table; the DNA yielded D and trimming. This sample is represented by over 450,000 clones; 85% to 90% of them were singletons. The ten largest account for roughly 1% of the sample.

One collaborating source in Seattle enrolled patients while the patients were actively infected and followed the patients over time throughout the course of disease. The collaborating institutions used their own protocols to collect whole blood in K2EDTA tubes. For TCRbeta analysis, collaborators shipped samples as frozen whole blood, isolated PBMCs, or DNA extracted from either of those sample types. As concerns this clone: The antigen it recognizes is unknown. It has no much larger one-base neighbor in the sample; base qualities were not kept.

CDR1 and CDR2 (SEHNR, FQNEAQ) derive from the germline V gene (reference sequence). The CDR3 covers 14 residues, taking in both the cysteine and the phenylalanine. Solely the CDR3 DNA is kept, with 42 bases framed from the first base. V has 2 bases trimmed and J has 10 bases trimmed; junction bases matching no gene number 6. The rearranged segments are TRBV7-9 and TRBJ2-1; 9 of the junction bases match TRBD2. Material for sequencing was peripheral blood. The clonotype was recovered from a man between 18 and 29 years old with COVID-19, enrolled during active disease. The CDR3 protein: CASSLSLAGSEQFF. The DNA reads TGTGCCAGCAGCTTATCCCTAGCGGGATCGGAGCAGTTCTTC.